The clone carrying this T cell receptor (beta chain) was seen only once. There are 13 residues in the CDR3. CDR1 is SEHNR, CDR2 FQNEAQ, per germline (reference sequence). V shed 5 bases and J shed 4 bases, with 9 bases lying between them. The data derive from a study of blood T cell repertoires in COVID-19. Overall study: T cells, B-cell-depleted T cells, or PBMCs supplied cDNA or gDNA.

Profiling relied on immunoSEQ multiplex PCR, and the TCRdb table lists in-frame clones only, not all of them. The repertoire has 56,000 or so clones, 65% to 90% of them found once; the top ten carry more than 8.5%. The TCR sequence derives from a human donor in a cohort sampled during active COVID-19. Sample: peripheral blood. V usage is TRBV7-9 and J usage is TRBJ2-1; no reliable D call. CDR3 sequence: CASSQTVYNEQFF. CDR3 nucleotide sequence: TGTGCCAGCAGCCAAACAGTATACAATGAGCAGTTCTTC. The full variable domain, rest sourced from reference TRBV7-9 and TRBJ2-1, is DTGVSQNPRHKITKRGQNVTFRCDPISEHNRLYWYRQTLGQGPEFLTYFQNEAQLEKSRLLSDRFSAERPKGSFSTLEIQRTEQGDSAMYLCASSQTVYNEQFFGPGTRLTVL.